Here is one T cell receptor (beta chain) with its context. Its antigen is not known. The data originate from a study of OX40 agonist ivuxolimab in advanced cancers. Findings and limits, study-wide: Compared with CD4+, CD8+ T cells on average had more expanded clones. Circulating CD4+ and CD8+ T cells showed clonal expansion by week 6 at 0.1 to 3.0 mg/kg. There were also nonresponders showing low normalized T-cell clonal expansion.

Enrollment shut out patients with autoimmune disease history or systemic immunosuppression. The protocol was immunoSEQ multiplex PCR, while the TCRdb copy is restricted to in-frame clones and leaves out a portion. The sample contains 36,000 or so clones, more than 60% of which appear only once. The sequences come from CD4+ or CD8+ T cells sorted from blood, collected in a trial of the OX40 agonist ivuxolimab. The origin of this receptor is an adult with an advanced solid tumor such as melanoma, head and neck, liver or kidney cancer.

The CDR3 bases are TGTGCCAGCAGTTTGGCGAATTTGGGTTCACCCCTCCACTTT. Its translation is CASSLANLGSPLHF. V and J are TRBV6-5 and TRBJ1-6, with no clear D. CDR1 and CDR2 (germline): MNHEY, SVGAGI. V shed 4 bases and J shed 9 bases, with 13 bases lying between them. The CDR3 is 14 amino acids.